This T cell receptor beta chain was profiled in a study of T cells in Graves' hyperthyroidism and ophthalmopathy. This clonotype has ten or more counts. TCR beta CDR3 sequences were amplified from RNA transcripts. Researchers ran a first-round RT-PCR on the TCR CDR3 using the HTBI primer set. TCRdb ran MiXCR on the multiplex PCR reads and lists one entry per CDR3 protein. The sample includes under 400,000 distinct CDR3 sequences, approximately 13% of them seen just once. Germline CDR1 and CDR2: MDHEN and SYDVKM. The CDR3 loop spans 15 amino acids. Deletions cut 2 bases from V and 1 base from J, with 11 bases between. In patients aged 18 to 65, hyperthyroidism was newly diagnosed, with duration under 2 months.

The sequence was collected from a woman aged 55-69 years with Graves' hyperthyroidism. The chain is built from TRBV28 and TRBJ1-2; perhaps TRBD1 as D (5 bases). The sample comprised blood. CDR3 DNA: TGTGCCAGCAGTTTAGATGAGGGGTATAACTATGGCTACACCTTC. Translation: CASSLDEGYNYGYTF.